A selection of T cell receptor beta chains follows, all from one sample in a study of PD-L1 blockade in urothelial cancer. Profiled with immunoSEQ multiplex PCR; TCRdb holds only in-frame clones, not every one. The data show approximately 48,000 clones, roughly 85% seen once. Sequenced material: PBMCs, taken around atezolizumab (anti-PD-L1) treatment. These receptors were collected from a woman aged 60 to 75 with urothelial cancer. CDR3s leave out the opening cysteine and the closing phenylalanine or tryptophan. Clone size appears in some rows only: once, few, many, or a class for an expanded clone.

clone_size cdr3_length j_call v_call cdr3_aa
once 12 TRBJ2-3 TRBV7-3 ASSYQGGTDTQY
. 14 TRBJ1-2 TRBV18 ASSPPWAQSNYGYT
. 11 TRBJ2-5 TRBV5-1 ASSLSPGETQY
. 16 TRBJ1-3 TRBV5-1 ASSLARNRGSGGNTIY
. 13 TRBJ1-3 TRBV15 ATSTGRTGGNTIY
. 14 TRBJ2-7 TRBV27 ASSKGGLAEIYEQY
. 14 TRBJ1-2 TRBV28 ASSQVTGARGYGYT
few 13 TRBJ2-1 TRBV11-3 ASSQGLDFGYEQF
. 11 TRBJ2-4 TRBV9 ASNPGVGDIQY
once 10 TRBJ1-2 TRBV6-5 ASSYDGEWYT